The sequence of this TCR beta chain was determined in a study of shared clonotypes between healthy human individuals. General study findings and limits: Estimated richness was generally greater in naive than memory subsets. The generation probabilities recorded for non-shared clonotypes fell below those of clonotypes shared by all four donors.

Produced via immunoSEQ multiplex PCR; TCRdb's table is partial and in-frame only. Among nearly 2 million clones listed, about 95% were seen once. On this clone: Its antigen is undetermined.

Selected positively for CCR7 and CD45RO-negative, naive CD8 cells excluded terminally differentiated effector memory CD45RA+ cells. Nashville, Tennessee was home to all donors, who were Caucasian adults. Germline-derived CDR1 and CDR2 are PRHDT and FYEKMQ (reference sequence). With V trimmed by 4 bases and J by 0 bases, 4 bases remained unmatched. This CDR3 region has 16 residues. Sequenced: naive CD8+ T cells sorted from blood. V gene TRBV13 combines with J gene TRBJ2-2; 8 nucleotides align to TRBD2. The sequence was obtained from a man between 18 and 35 years old in good health. CDR3 nucleotides: TGTGCCAGCAGCTCACTAGCGGACTCGAACACCGGGGAGCTGTTTTTT. Translating it yields CASSSLADSNTGELFF.